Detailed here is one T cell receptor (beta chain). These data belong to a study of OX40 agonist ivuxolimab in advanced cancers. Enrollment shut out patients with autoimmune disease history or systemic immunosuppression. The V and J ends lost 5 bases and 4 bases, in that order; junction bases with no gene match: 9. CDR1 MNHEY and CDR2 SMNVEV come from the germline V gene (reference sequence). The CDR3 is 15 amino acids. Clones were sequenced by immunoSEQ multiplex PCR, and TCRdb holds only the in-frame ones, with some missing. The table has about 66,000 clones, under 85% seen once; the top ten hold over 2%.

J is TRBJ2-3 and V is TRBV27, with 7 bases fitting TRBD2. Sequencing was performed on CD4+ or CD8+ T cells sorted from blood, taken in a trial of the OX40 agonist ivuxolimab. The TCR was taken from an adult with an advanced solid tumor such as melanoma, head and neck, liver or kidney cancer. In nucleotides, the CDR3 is TGTGCCAGCAGTACCAAACTAGCGAGATCAGATACGCAGTATTTT. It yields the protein CASSTKLARSDTQYF.